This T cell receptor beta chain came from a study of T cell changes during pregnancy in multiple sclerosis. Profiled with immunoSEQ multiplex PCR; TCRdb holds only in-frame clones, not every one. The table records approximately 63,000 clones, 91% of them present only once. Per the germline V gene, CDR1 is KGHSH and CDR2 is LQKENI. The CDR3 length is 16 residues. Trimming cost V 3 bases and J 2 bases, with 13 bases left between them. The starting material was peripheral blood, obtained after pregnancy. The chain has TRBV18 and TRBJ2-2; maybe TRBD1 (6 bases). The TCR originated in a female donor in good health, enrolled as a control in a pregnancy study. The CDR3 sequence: CASSPQRQDNTGELFF. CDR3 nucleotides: TGTGCCAGCTCACCGCAGAGACAGGATAACACCGGGGAGCTGTTTTTT.